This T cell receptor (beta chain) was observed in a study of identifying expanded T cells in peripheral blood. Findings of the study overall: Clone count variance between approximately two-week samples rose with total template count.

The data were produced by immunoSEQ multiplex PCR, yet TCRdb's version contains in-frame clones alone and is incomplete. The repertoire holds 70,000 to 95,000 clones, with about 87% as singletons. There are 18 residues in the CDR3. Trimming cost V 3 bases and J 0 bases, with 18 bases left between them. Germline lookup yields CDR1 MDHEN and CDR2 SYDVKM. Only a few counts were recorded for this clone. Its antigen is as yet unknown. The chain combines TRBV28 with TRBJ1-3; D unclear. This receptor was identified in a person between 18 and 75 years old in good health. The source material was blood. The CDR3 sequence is CASSLYGPNINSGNTIYF. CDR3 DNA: TGTGCCAGCAGTTTGTACGGGCCAAACATAAACTCTGGAAACACCATATATTTT.